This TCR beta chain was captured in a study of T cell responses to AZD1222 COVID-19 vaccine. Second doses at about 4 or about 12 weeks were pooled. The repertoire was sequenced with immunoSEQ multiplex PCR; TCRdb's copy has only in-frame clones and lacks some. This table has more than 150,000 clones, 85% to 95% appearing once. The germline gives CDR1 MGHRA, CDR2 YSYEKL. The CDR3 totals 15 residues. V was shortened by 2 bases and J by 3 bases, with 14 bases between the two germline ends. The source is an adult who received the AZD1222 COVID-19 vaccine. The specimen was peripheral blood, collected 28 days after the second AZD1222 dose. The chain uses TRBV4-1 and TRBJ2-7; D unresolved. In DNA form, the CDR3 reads TGCGCCAGCAGCCAAATAAGGTCCCCTGACTACGAGCAGTACTTC. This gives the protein CASSQIRSPDYEQYF.